The text below deals with one TCR beta chain. Its specificity is not known. The data derive from a study of shared clonotypes between healthy human individuals. Study at large: Samples came from a couple of female and a few male donors aged 18 to 49. Whole-study findings and limits: Roughly 5% of naive CD4 clonotypes were common to four donors.

Per the germline V gene, CDR1 is SGDLS and CDR2 is YYNGEE. The CDR3 runs 13 residues. V shed 0 bases, J shed 14 bases, and the junction held 10 bases outside the gene matches. Original methodology: Because ImmunoSEQ provided only junction sequences with no quality scores, the filtering differed. Clones were read by immunoSEQ multiplex PCR, and TCRdb kept only the in-frame ones, dropping some. V and J calls and clone size follow that table, whereas D and trimming were derived from the DNA. In the table there are roughly 2,500,000 clones, 93% of which are singletons. The origin of this receptor is a man younger than 30 in good health. Some clones in this sample may be carry-over from other donors' samples. V is TRBV9 and J is TRBJ1-2; the match to TRBD1 covers 7 bases. Specimen: naive CD4+ T cells from PBMCs. Described subset: CD45RA+ positively selected. The CDR3 reads CASSVVGGGMKTF. In DNA, the CDR3 is TGTGCCAGCAGCGTAGTAGGGGGCGGGATGAAAACCTTC.